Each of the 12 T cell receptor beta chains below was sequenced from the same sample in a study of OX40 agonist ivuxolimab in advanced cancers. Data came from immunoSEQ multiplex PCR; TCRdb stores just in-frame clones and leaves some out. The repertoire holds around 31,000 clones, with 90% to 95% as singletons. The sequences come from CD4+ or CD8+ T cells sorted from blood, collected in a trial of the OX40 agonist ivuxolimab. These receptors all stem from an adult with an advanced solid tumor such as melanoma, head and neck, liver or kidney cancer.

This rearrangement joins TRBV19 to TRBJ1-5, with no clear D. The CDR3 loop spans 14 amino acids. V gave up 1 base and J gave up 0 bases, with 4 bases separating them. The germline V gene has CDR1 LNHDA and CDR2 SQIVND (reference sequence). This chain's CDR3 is CASSIGYSNQPQHF. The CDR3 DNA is TGTGCCAGTAGTATAGGGTATAGCAATCAGCCCCAGCATTTT.

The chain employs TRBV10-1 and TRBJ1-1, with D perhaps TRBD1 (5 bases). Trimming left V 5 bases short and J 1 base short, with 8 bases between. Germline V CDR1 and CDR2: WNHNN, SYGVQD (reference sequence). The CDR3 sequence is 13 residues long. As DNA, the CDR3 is TGCGCCAGCAGTACAGGTCAGAACACTGAAGCTTTCTTT. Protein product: CASSTGQNTEAFF.

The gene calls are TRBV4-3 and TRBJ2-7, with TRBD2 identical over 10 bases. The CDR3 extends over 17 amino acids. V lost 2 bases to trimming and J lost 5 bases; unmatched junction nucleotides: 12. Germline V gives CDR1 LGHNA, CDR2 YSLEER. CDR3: CASSQWVSTSGPDEQYF. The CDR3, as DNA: TGCGCCAGCAGCCAATGGGTCTCGACTAGCGGGCCCGACGAGCAGTACTTC.

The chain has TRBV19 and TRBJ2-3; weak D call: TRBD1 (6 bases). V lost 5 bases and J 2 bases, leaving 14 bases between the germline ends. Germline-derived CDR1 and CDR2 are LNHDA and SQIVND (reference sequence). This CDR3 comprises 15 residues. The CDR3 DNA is TGTGCCAGTAGTCCCAGGACAGCTTCCACAGATACGCAGTATTTT. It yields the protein CASSPRTASTDTQYF.

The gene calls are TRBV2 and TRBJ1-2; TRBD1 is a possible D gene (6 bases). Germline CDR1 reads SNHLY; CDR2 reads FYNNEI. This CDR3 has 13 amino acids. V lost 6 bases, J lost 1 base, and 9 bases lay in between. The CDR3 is CASRDSFNYGYTF. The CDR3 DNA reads TGTGCCAGCAGGGACAGTTTTAACTATGGCTACACCTTC.

The CDR3 DNA sequence: TGTGCCAGCAGCTTAGACCCTACCTACGAGCAGTACGTC. This sequence encodes CASSLDPTYEQYV. This chain links TRBV5-4 with TRBJ2-7, with no clear D. The CDR3 sequence is 13 residues long. Germline CDR1 and CDR2: SGHNT and YYREEE (reference sequence). Trimming removed 2 bases at V and 2 bases at J, with 8 bases between.

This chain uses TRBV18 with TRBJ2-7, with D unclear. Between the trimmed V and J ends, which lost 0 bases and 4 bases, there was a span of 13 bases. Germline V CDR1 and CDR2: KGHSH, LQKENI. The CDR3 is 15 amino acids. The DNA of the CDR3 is TGTGCCAGCTCACCACCGAGGAGAGAAAGGTACGAGCAGTACGTC. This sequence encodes CASSPPRRERYEQYV.

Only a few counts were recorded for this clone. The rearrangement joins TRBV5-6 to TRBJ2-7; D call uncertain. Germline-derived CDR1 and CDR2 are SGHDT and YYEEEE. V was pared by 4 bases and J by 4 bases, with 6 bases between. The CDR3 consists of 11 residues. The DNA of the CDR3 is TGTGCCAGCAGCAGATATTACGAGCAGTACTTC. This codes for CASSRYYEQYF.

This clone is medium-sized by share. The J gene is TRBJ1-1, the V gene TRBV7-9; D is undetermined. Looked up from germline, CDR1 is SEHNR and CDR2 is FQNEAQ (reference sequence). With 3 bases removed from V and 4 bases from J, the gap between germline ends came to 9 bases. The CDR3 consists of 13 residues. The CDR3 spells CASSFDSGTEAFF. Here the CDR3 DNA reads TGTGCCAGCAGCTTTGATAGCGGCACTGAAGCTTTCTTT.

The CDR3 reads CASSLTGGKIYEQYF. CDR3 DNA: TGTGCCAGCAGTCTAACAGGGGGGAAAATCTACGAGCAGTACTTC. This chain uses TRBV27 with TRBJ2-7, with 8 bases identical to TRBD1. The germline V gene encodes CDR1 MNHEY and CDR2 SMNVEV (reference sequence). This CDR3 has 15 residues. J lost 3 bases, V lost 5 bases, and 9 bases had no gene match.

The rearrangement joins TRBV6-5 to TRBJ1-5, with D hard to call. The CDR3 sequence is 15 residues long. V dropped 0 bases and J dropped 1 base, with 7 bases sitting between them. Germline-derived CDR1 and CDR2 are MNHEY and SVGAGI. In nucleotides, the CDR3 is TGTGCCAGCAGTTACTCTATTTACAGCAATCAGCCCCAGCATTTT. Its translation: CASSYSIYSNQPQHF.

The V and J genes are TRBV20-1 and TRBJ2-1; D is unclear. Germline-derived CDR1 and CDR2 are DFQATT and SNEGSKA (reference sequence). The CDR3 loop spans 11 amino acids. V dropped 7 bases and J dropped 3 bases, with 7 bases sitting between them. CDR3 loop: CSEEVYNEQFF. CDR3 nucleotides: TGCAGTGAAGAGGTCTACAATGAGCAGTTCTTC.